The clone carrying this T cell receptor beta chain was detected once. The data stem from a study of cytomegalovirus exposure and HLA in healthy donors. The PCR had 60 Vbeta and 13 Jbeta primers. Produced via immunoSEQ multiplex PCR; TCRdb's table is partial and in-frame only. Here the sample spans 180,000 or so clones, just under 80% being singletons. This CDR3 has 14 amino acids. V dropped 5 bases and J dropped 6 bases, with 14 bases sitting between them. Germline V CDR1 and CDR2: SGHTA, FQGTGA. The rearrangement joins TRBV7-3 to TRBJ2-1; D gene ambiguous. The TCR sequence derives from a female donor in good health and CMV-seronegative. Specimen: PBMCs. The CDR3 sequence: CASSPLSSSNEQFF. Here the CDR3 DNA reads TGTGCCAGCAGCCCCCTATCTAGTTCCAATGAGCAGTTCTTC.